The 23 T cell receptor beta chains given below trace back to one sample, sequenced in a study of identical twins. Using its own MiXCR run on the 5' RACE reads, TCRdb lists one record per CDR3 protein. The sample includes 1.5 million to 2 million distinct CDR3 sequences, under 35% of them seen just once. Sequenced input: cord blood. The origin of the receptors is a newborn girl in good health.

This clonotype has more than one count but fewer than ten. This chain joins TRBV27 and TRBJ1-6; TRBD1 agrees at 11 bases. With V trimmed by 8 bases and J by 7 bases, 13 bases remained unmatched. From germline, CDR1 is MNHEY and CDR2 SMNVEV (reference sequence). This CDR3 spans 17 amino acids. The CDR3 region is CASGERGQGAKNSPLHF. The CDR3 DNA is TGTGCCAGCGGAGAACGAGGACAGGGGGCAAAAAATTCACCCCTCCACTTT.

V is TRBV4-1 and J is TRBJ2-1; D uncertain. The CDR3 loop spans 17 amino acids. V lost 2 bases to trimming and J lost 2 bases, with 16 bases between them. The germline gives CDR1 MGHRA, CDR2 YSYEKL. CDR3 protein: CASSQRVLREPYNEQFF. The CDR3 DNA reads TGCGCCAGCAGCCAAAGGGTCCTTAGAGAACCCTACAATGAGCAGTTCTTC.

This clonotype was recorded a few times. The rearrangement joins TRBV27 to TRBJ2-7; TRBD2 matches at 7 bases. J gave up 1 base and V 3 bases, and 6 bases lay outside the gene matches. The CDR3 extends over 15 amino acids. Germline CDR1 MNHEY, CDR2 SMNVEV (reference sequence). CDR3 amino acids: CASSLGGERSYEQYF. In DNA, the CDR3 is TGTGCCAGCAGTTTGGGGGGGGAAAGGTCCTACGAGCAGTACTTC.

The chain has TRBV6-1 and TRBJ2-5, with D tentatively TRBD1 or TRBD2 (5 bases each). Germline loops: CDR1 MNHNS, CDR2 SASEGT. The CDR3 is made up of 15 amino acids. Trimming cost V 7 bases and J 1 base, with 16 bases left between them. CDR3 sequence: CASNKRDGPQETQYF. As DNA, the CDR3 is TGTGCCAGCAATAAAAGGGACGGACCCCAAGAGACCCAGTACTTC.

This clonotype has ten or more counts. The chain is built from TRBV3-1 and TRBJ1-2; D gene ambiguous. Germline loops: CDR1 LGHDT, CDR2 YNNKEL (reference sequence). V gave up 0 bases and J gave up 5 bases, with 7 bases separating them. The CDR3 spans 13 residues. CDR3 DNA: TGTGCCAGCAGCCAAGAGGGGAGTTATGGCTACACCTTC. Residues: CASSQEGSYGYTF.

The CDR3 loop reads CASSPVTGRDQPQHF. Written as DNA, the CDR3 is TGTGCCAGCTCACCCGTTACAGGGAGGGATCAGCCCCAGCATTTT. The chain joins TRBV18 to TRBJ1-5; perhaps TRBD1 as D (6 bases). From germline, CDR1 is KGHSH and CDR2 LQKENI. The ends were cut back, 3 bases at V and 5 bases at J, with 14 bases in the middle. The CDR3 is made up of 15 amino acids.

This chain uses TRBV28 with TRBJ2-1; 11 bases fit TRBD2. Germline V lookup: CDR1 MDHEN, CDR2 SYDVKM. The length of the CDR3 is 16 residues. J was trimmed by 4 bases and V by 4 bases; bases with no gene match: 6. The CDR3 nucleotides read TGTGCCAGCAGTTCCCTACTAGCGGGAGAGTACAATGAGCAGTTCTTC. Translated, it gives CASSSLLAGEYNEQFF.

This chain joins TRBV5-1 and TRBJ2-3; 14 bases agree with TRBD2. The CDR3 spans 16 residues. The trim removed 3 bases at V and 5 bases at J, leaving 5 bases unmatched. Germline-derived CDR1 and CDR2 are SGHRS and YFSETQ. CDR3 region: CASSWGLAGVGDTQYF. The CDR3 bases are TGCGCCAGCAGCTGGGGACTAGCGGGGGTAGGAGATACGCAGTATTTT. The complete variable domain, with remaining parts taken from reference TRBV5-1 and TRBJ2-3, reads KAGVTQTPRYLIKTRGQQVTLSCSPISGHRSVSWYQQTPGQGLQFLFEYFSETQRNKGNFPGRFSGRQFSNSRSEMNVSTLELGDSALYLCASSWGLAGVGDTQYFGPGTRLTVL.

The rearrangement joins TRBV28 to TRBJ2-1; 10 bases match TRBD1. This CDR3 has 13 residues. CDR1 and CDR2 from the germline V gene are MDHEN and SYDVKM. The V and J ends lost 8 bases and 10 bases, in that order; junction bases with no gene match: 8. CDR3: CASCGTGVHEQFF. The CDR3 DNA sequence: TGTGCCAGCTGTGGGACAGGGGTCCACGAGCAGTTCTTC.

The V gene is TRBV3-1, the J gene TRBJ2-1; TRBD2 is a possible D gene (5 bases). Trimming took 2 bases from V and 6 from J, leaving 11 bases between them. Looked up from germline, CDR1 is LGHDT and CDR2 is YNNKEL (reference sequence). The CDR3 sequence is 14 residues long. In DNA form, the CDR3 reads TGTGCCAGCAGCCAAAGTCACGGGGTCAATGAGCAGTTCTTC. As protein: CASSQSHGVNEQFF.

This clonotype was seen ten or more times. CDR3 bases: TGCAGTGCTAGGACAGGGGGCTACGAGCAGTACTTC. Amino acids: CSARTGGYEQYF. The chain combines TRBV20-1 with TRBJ2-7; TRBD1 matches at 9 bases. Germline CDR1 DFQATT, CDR2 SNEGSKA (reference sequence). The trim removed 3 bases at V and 3 bases at J, leaving 0 bases unmatched. CDR3 length equals 12 residues.

This clonotype occurred a few times. The chain has TRBV28 and TRBJ2-7; possible D gene TRBD2, 6 bases. V shed 3 bases and J shed 5 bases, with 17 bases lying between them. This CDR3 is built from 15 residues. Germline loops: CDR1 MDHEN, CDR2 SYDVKM. The CDR3, as DNA: TGTGCCAGCAGTTTGTCCGAGGGACTGGCTAACGAGCAGTACTTC. This translates into CASSLSEGLANEQYF. The full variable domain, its missing parts supplied by reference TRBV28 and TRBJ2-7, is DVKVTQSSRYLVKRTGEKVFLECVQDMDHENMFWYRQDPGLGLRLIYFSYDVKMKEKGDIPEGYSVSREKKERFSLILESASTNQTSMYLCASSLSEGLANEQYFGPGTRLTVT.

The V call is TRBV5-6, the J call TRBJ2-7; 11 bases match TRBD2. The ends lost 7 bases at V and 3 bases at J; junction bases unmatched: 12. CDR1 SGHDT and CDR2 YYEEEE come from the germline V gene. The CDR3 has 16 residues. CDR3 bases: TGTGCCAGCGGCCAGGAGGGACTAGCGGCCTTCTACGAGCAGTACTTC. It encodes CASGQEGLAAFYEQYF.

The sample holds one count of this clonotype. V gene TRBV12-3 or TRBV12-4 combines with J gene TRBJ2-3; 7 positions match TRBD2. This CDR3 region has 15 residues. Losses at the gene ends were 3 bases for V and 4 bases for J; bases not matched to a gene: 7. This CDR3 reads CASSFSTRGADTQYF. The CDR3 DNA reads as TGTGCCAGCAGTTTTTCGACCCGGGGGGCAGATACGCAGTATTTT.

The V gene is TRBV6-5, the J gene TRBJ1-1; D is unclear. This CDR3 has 16 amino acids. V lost 5 bases and J 0 bases, leaving 16 bases between the germline ends. Germline assignment: CDR1 MNHEY and CDR2 SVGAGI. The CDR3 sequence is CASSPGIGLMNTEAFF. The CDR3 nucleotides read TGTGCCAGCAGTCCCGGGATCGGACTGATGAACACTGAAGCTTTCTTT.

In this sample, this clonotype turned up a few times. This chain joins TRBV7-2 and TRBJ2-6, with 7 nucleotides matching TRBD2. Germline assignment: CDR1 SGHTA and CDR2 FQGNSA. This CDR3 contains 17 residues. The J segment lost 2 bases and the V segment lost 0 bases, leaving 4 bases of the junction unmatched. The CDR3 loop is CASSLAGRATGANVLTF. CDR3 bases: TGTGCCAGCAGCTTAGCGGGGAGGGCCACTGGGGCCAACGTCCTGACTTTC.

CDR3 sequence reads: CASTLPGLFYNEQFF. The CDR3 DNA sequence: TGTGCCAGCACTCTCCCGGGACTATTCTACAATGAGCAGTTCTTC. V and J are TRBV28 and TRBJ2-1; the match to TRBD2 covers 7 bases. V lost 7 bases, J lost 3 bases, and 9 bases stayed unmatched. Per germline, CDR1 MDHEN and CDR2 SYDVKM. The length of the CDR3 is 15 residues.

V usage is TRBV5-6 and J usage is TRBJ2-3, with D possibly matching TRBD2 (5 bases). This CDR3 contains 14 residues. Germline V gives CDR1 SGHDT, CDR2 YYEEEE. Trimming left V 4 bases short and J 5 bases short, with 14 bases between. CDR3 amino acids: CASSPPWGEDTQYF. In DNA, the CDR3 is TGTGCCAGCAGCCCCCCCTGGGGAGAAGATACGCAGTATTTT.

As regards this clonotype: One base away lies a much larger clone, so this may be a sequencing read error. This chain connects TRBV4-2 to TRBJ2-5; TRBD1 matches 8 bases. Germline V gene lookup returns CDR1 LGHNA and CDR2 YNFKEQ. After removal of 8 bases from V and 11 bases from J, the junction contained 10 bases not matched to a gene. This CDR3 region has 12 residues. The CDR3 here is CASRTGSNEQYF. For the CDR3, the DNA is TGTGCCAGCCGGACAGGGAGCAATGAGCAGTACTTC.

A word on this clonotype: This may come from a read error, since a much larger clone is one base off. This chain connects TRBV2 to TRBJ2-1; 11 bases are a match to TRBD2. The germline V gene has CDR1 SNHLY and CDR2 FYNNEI. The CDR3 totals 15 residues. V dropped 6 bases and J dropped 10; count of bases not matched to a gene: 11. The CDR3 is CASSRLAGLSYEQFF. Written as DNA, the CDR3 is TGTGCCAGCAGCCGACTAGCGGGGTTATCCTACGAGCAGTTCTTC. Drawing the rest from reference TRBV2 and TRBJ2-1, the complete variable domain is EPEVTQTPSHQVTQMGQEVILRCVPISNHLYFYWYRQILGQKVEFLVSFYNNEISEKSEIFDDQFSVERPDGSNFTLKIRSTKLEDSAMYFCASSRLAGLSYEQFFGPGTRLTVL.

Notes on this clonotype: This may stem from a read error, because a much larger clone lies one nucleotide away. The DNA for the CDR3 is TGTGCCAGCAGCCAACCTACTAGCTACGAGCGGTACTTC. Encoded protein: CASSQPTSYERYF. V is TRBV3-1 and J is TRBJ2-7, with a possible D match to TRBD2 (6 bases). This CDR3 is built from 13 residues. Germline V gene lookup returns CDR1 LGHDT and CDR2 YNNKEL (reference sequence).

Many counts were recorded for this clonotype. The chain joins TRBV6-6 to TRBJ2-1, with D uncertain. Looked up from germline, CDR1 is MNHNY and CDR2 is SVGAGI (reference sequence). This CDR3 spans 13 amino acids. V lost 6 bases and J 6 bases, leaving 12 bases between the germline ends. CDR3 region: CASRNDKGNEQFF. In nucleotides, the CDR3 is TGTGCCAGCAGGAACGACAAGGGCAATGAGCAGTTCTTC.

The chain links TRBV7-9 to TRBJ2-4; TRBD1 agrees at 7 bases. Germline loops: CDR1 SEHNR, CDR2 FQNEAQ (reference sequence). This CDR3 has 20 residues. The junction had 19 bases not matched to a gene; V was cut back by 5 bases and J by 0 bases. In nucleotides, the CDR3 is TGTGCCAGCAGCCCCGGCATCCGGGACAGTGGACCGATAGCCAAAAACATTCAGTACTTC. This gives the protein CASSPGIRDSGPIAKNIQYF.